This T cell receptor (beta chain) was sequenced in a study of CD8 T cells in Susac syndrome. Random hexamers served to reverse transcribe roughly 0.45 to 1 ug RNA. TCRdb redid the calling of the immunoSEQ multiplex PCR reads with MiXCR, one entry per CDR3 protein. The table shows about 300,000 distinct CDR3 sequences, with 65% to 90% occurring only once. Germline CDR1 LNHDA, CDR2 SQIVND (reference sequence). V lost 4 bases, J lost 3 bases, and 10 bases lay in between. The CDR3 is made up of 13 amino acids. The chain has TRBV19 and TRBJ2-7; D assignment may be TRBD1 or TRBD2 (5 bases each). The receptor comes from a human donor with multiple sclerosis. The sequenced sample was CD8+ T cells from PBMCs. In nucleotides, the CDR3 is TGTGCCAGTAGTACGGGGACCCTCTACGAGCAGTACTTC. This codes for CASSTGTLYEQYF.